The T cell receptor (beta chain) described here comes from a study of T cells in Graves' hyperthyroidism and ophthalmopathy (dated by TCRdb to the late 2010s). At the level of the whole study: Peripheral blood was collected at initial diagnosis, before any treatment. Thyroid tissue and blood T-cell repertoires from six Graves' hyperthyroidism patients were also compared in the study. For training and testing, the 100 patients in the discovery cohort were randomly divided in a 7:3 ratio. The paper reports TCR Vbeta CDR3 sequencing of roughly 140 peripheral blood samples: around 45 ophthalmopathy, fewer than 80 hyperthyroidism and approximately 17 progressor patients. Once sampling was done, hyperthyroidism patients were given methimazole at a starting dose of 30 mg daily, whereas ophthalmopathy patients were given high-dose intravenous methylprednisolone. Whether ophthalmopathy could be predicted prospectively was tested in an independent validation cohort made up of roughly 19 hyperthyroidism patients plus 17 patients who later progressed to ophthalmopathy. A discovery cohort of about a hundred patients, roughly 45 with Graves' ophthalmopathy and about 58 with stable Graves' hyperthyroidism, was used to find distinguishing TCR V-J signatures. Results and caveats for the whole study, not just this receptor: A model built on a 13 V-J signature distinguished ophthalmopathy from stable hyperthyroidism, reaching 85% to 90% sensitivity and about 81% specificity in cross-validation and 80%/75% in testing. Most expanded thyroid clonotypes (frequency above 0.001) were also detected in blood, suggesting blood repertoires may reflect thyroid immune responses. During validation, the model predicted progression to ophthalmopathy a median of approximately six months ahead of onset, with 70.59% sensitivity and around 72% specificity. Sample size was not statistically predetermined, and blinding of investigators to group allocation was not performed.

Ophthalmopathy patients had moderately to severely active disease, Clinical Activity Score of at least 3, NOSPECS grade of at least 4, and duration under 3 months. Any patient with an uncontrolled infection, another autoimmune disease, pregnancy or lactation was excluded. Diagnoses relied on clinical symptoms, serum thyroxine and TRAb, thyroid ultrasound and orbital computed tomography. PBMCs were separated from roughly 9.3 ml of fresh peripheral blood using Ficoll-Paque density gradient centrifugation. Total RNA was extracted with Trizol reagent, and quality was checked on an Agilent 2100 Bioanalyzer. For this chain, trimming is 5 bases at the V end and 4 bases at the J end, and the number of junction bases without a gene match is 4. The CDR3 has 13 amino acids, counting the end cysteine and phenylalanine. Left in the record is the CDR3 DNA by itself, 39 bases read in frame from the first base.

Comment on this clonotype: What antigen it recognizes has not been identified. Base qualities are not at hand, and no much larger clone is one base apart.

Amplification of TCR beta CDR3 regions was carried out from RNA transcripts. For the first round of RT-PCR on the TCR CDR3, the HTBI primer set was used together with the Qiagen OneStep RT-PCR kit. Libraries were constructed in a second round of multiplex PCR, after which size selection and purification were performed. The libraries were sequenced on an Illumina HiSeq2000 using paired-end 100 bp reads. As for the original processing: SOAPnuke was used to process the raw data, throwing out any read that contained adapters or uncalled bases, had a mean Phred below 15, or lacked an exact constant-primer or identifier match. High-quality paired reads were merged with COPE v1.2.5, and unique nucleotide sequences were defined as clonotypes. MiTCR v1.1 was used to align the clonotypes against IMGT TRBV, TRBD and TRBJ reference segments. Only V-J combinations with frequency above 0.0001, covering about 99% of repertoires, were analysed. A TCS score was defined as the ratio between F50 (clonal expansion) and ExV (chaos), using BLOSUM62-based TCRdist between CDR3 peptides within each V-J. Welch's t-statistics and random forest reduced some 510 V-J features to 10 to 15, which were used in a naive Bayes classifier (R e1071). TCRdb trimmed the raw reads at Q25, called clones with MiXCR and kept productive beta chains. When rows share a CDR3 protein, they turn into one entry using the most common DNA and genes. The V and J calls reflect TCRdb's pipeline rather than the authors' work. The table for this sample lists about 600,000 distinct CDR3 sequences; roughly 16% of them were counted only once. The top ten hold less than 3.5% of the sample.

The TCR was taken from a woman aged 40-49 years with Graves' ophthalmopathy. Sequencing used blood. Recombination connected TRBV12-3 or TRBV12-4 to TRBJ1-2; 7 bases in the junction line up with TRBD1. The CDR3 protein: CASSLTGVYGYTF. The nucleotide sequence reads TGTGCCAGCAGTCTTACAGGGGTCTATGGCTACACCTTC.